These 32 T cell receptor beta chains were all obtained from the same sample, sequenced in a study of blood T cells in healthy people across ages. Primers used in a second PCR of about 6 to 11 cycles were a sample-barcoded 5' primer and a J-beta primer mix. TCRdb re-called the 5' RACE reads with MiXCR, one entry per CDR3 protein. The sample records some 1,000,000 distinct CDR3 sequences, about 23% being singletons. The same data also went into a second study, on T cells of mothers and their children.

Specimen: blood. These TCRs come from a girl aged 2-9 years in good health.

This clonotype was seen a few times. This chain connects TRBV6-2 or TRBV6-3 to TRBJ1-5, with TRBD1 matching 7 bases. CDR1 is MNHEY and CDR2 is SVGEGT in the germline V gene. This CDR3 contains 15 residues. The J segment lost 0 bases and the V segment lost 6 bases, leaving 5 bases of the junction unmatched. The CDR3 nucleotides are TGTGCCAGCAGACAGGGGTCCTATAGCAATCAGCCCCAGCATTTT. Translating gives CASRQGSYSNQPQHF.

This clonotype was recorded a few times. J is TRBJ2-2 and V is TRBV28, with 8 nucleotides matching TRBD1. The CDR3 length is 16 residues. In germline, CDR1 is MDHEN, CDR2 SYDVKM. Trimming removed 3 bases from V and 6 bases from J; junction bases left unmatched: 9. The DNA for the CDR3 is TGTGCCAGCAGTTTCCCGAGCAGGGGGCCGGCCGGGGAGCTGTTTTTT. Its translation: CASSFPSRGPAGELFF.

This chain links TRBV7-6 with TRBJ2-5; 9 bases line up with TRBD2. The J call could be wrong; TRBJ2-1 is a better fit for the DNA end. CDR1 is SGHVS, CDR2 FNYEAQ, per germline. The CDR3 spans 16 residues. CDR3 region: CASSRSQRGARNEQFF. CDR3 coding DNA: TGTGCCAGCAGCCGAAGCCAGCGGGGGGCCAGGAATGAGCAGTTCTTC.

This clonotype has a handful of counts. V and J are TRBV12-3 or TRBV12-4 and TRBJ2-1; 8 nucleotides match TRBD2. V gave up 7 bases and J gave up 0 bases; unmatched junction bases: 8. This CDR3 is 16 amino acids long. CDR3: CASTRGGRYSYNEQFF. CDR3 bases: TGTGCCAGCACTCGGGGGGGGCGGTACTCCTACAATGAGCAGTTCTTC.

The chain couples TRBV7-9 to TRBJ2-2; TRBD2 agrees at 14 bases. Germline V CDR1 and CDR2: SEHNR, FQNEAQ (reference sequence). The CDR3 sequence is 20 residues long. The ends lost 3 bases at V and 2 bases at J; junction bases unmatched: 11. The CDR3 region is CASSFVPSGLAGVNTGELFF. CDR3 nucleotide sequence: TGTGCCAGCAGCTTCGTCCCCTCGGGACTAGCGGGAGTCAACACCGGGGAGCTGTTTTTT.

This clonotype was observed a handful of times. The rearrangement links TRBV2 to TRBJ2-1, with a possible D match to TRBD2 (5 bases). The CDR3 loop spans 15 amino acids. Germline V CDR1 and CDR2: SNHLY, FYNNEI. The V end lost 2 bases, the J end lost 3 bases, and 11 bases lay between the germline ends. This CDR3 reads CASSELRAHYNEQFF. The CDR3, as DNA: TGTGCCAGCAGTGAATTGAGGGCGCACTACAATGAGCAGTTCTTC.

CDR3 region: CASSLYLWETQYF. The DNA for the CDR3 is TGTGCCAGCAGCCTATACCTTTGGGAGACCCAGTACTTC. The chain combines TRBV4-2 with TRBJ2-5; D not certain. The CDR3 loop spans 13 amino acids. CDR1 LGHNA and CDR2 YNFKEQ come from the germline V gene. V gave up 4 bases and J gave up 5 bases, with 11 bases separating them.

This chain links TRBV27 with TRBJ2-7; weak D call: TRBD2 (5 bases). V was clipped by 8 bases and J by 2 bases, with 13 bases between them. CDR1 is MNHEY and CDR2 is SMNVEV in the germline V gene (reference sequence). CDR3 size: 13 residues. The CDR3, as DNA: TGTGCCAGCCGCCCCGGGATCCCCTACGAGCAGTACTTC. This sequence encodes CASRPGIPYEQYF.

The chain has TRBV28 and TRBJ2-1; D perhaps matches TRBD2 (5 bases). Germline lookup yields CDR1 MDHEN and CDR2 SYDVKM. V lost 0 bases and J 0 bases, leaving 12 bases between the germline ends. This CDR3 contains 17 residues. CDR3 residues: CASSLWDFKSSYNEQFF. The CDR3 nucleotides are TGTGCCAGCAGTTTATGGGACTTTAAGAGCTCCTACAATGAGCAGTTCTTC.

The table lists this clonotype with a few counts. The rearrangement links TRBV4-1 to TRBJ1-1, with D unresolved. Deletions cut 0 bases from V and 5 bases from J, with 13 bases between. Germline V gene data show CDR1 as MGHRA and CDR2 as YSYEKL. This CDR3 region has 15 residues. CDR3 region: CASSQEGRGKTEAFF. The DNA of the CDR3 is TGCGCCAGCAGCCAAGAGGGTCGGGGTAAGACTGAAGCTTTCTTT.

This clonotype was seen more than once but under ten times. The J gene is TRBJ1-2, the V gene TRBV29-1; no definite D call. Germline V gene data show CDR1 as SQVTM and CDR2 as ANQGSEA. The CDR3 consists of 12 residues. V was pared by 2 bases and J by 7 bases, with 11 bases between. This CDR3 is CSVENLRGGYTF. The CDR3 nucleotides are TGCAGCGTTGAAAACCTAAGAGGTGGCTACACCTTC.

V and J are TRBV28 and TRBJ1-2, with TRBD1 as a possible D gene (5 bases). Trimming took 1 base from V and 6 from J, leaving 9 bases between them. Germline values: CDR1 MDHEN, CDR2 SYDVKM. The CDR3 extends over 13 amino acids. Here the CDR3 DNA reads TGTGCCAGCAGTTTATCAGGGTTGGATGGCTACACCTTC. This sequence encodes CASSLSGLDGYTF.

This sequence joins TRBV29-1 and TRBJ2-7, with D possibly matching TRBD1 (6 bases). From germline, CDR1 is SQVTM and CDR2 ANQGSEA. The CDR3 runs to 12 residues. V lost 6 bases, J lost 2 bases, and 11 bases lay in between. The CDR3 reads CSVTGQTYEQYF. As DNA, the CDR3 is TGCAGCGTCACTGGACAGACCTACGAGCAGTACTTC.

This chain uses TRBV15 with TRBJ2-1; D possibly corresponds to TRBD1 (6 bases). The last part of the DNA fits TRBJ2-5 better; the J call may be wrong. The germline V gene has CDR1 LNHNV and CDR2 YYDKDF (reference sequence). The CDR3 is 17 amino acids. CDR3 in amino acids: CATSRGGKGVEEETQYF. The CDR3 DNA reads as TGTGCCACCAGCAGAGGGGGGAAGGGGGTTGAGGAAGAGACCCAGTACTTC.

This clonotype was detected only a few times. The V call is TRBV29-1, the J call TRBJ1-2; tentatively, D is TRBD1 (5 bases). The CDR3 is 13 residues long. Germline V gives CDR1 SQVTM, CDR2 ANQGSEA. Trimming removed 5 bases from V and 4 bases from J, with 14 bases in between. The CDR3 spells CSVLNPGPYGYTF. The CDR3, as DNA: TGCAGCGTTCTAAATCCGGGGCCCTATGGCTACACCTTC.

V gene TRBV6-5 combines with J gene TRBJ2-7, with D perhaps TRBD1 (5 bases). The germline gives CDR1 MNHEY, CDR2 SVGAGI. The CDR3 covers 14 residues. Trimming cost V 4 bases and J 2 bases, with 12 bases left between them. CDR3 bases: TGTGCCAGCAGTTGGCAGGGATCGACCTACGAGCAGTACTTC. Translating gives CASSWQGSTYEQYF.

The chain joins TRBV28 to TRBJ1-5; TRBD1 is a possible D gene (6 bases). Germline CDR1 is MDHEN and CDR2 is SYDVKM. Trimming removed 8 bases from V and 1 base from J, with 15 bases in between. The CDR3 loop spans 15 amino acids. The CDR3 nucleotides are TGTGCCAGCTGCCCCAGGGGCTGGAGCAATCAGCCCCAGCATTTT. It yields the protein CASCPRGWSNQPQHF.

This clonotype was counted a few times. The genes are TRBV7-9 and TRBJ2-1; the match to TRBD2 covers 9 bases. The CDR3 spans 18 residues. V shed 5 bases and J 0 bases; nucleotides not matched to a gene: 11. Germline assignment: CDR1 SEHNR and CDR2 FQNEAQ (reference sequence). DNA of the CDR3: TGTGCCAGCAGCAAACACCTAGCGGGGACCAGCTCCTACAATGAGCAGTTCTTC. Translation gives CASSKHLAGTSSYNEQFF.

The CDR3 loop is CASYLDPMDYGYTF. The DNA of the CDR3 is TGTGCCAGCTACCTAGACCCGATGGACTATGGCTACACCTTC. V gene TRBV12-3 or TRBV12-4 combines with J gene TRBJ1-2; D not certain. The germline V and J ends were trimmed by 8 bases and 3 bases, with 16 bases remaining between them. The CDR3 contains 14 residues.

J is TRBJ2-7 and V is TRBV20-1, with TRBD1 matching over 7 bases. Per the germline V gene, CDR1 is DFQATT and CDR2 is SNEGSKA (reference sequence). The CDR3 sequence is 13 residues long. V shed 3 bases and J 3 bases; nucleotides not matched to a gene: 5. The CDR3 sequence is CSASGTDLYEQYF. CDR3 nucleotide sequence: TGCAGTGCTAGTGGGACAGACCTCTACGAGCAGTACTTC.

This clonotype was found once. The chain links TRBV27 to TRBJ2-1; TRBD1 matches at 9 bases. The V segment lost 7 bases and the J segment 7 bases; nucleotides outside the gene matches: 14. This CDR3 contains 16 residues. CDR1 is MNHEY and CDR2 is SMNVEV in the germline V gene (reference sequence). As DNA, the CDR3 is TGTGCCAGCACCGGAGGGTGGACAGGGGAGAGGAATGAGCAGTTCTTC. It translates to CASTGGWTGERNEQFF.

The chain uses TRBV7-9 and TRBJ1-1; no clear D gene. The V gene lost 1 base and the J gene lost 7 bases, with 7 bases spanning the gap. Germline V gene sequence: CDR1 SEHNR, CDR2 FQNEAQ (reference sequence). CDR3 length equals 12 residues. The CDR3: CASSLEGYEAFF. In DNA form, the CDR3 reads TGTGCCAGCAGCTTAGAAGGGTATGAAGCTTTCTTT. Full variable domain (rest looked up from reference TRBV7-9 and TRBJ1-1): DTGVSQNPRHKITKRGQNVTFRCDPISEHNRLYWYRQTLGQGPEFLTYFQNEAQLEKSRLLSDRFSAERPKGSFSTLEIQRTEQGDSAMYLCASSLEGYEAFFGQGTRLTVV.

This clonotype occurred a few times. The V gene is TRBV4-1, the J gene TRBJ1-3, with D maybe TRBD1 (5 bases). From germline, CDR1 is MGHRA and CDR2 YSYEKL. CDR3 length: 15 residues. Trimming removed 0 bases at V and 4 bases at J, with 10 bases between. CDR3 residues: CASSQEGTRGNTIYF. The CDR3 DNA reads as TGCGCCAGCAGCCAAGAAGGGACGAGAGGAAACACCATATATTTT.

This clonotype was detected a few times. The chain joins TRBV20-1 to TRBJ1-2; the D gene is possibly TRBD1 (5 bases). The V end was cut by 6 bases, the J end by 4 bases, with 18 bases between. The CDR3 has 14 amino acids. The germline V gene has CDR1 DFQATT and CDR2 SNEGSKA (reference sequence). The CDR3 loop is CSAPGTGARYGYTF. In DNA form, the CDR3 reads TGCAGTGCCCCGGGGACCGGGGCACGCTATGGCTACACCTTC.

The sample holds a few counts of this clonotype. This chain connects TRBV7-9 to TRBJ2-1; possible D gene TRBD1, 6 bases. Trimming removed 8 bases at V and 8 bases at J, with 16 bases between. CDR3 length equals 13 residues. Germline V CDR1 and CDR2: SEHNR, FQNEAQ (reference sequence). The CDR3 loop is CASGSGWTDEQFF. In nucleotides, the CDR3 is TGTGCCAGCGGCTCGGGGTGGACAGATGAGCAGTTCTTC.

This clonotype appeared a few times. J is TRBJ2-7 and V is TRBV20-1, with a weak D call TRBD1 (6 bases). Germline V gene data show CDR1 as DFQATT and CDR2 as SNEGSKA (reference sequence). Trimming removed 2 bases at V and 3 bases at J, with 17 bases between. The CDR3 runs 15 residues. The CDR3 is CSARPLNTGYYEQYF. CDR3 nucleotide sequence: TGCAGTGCTAGACCCCTTAATACAGGGTACTACGAGCAGTACTTC.

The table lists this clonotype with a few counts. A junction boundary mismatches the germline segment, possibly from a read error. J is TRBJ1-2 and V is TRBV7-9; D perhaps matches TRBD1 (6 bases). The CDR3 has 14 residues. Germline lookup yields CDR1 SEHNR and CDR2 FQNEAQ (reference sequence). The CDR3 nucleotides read TGTGCCAGCGGCTTAGCGGGGGGCGGATATGGCTACACCTTC. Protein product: CASGLAGGGYGYTF.

CDR3 in amino acids: CSAAGGGELFF. The CDR3 bases are TGCAGTGCTGCTGGGGGCGGGGAGCTGTTTTTT. V is TRBV20-1 and J is TRBJ2-2; D might be TRBD1 or TRBD2, each matching 5 bases. V was pared by 5 bases and J by 7 bases, with 8 bases between. The CDR3 is 11 residues long. The germline V gene encodes CDR1 DFQATT and CDR2 SNEGSKA (reference sequence).

CDR3 region: CASGLHRMTEGNTIYF. The CDR3, as DNA: TGTGCTAGTGGTTTGCATAGGATGACAGAAGGAAACACCATATATTTT. This chain links TRBV12-5 with TRBJ1-3, with D tentatively TRBD1 (5 bases). Trimming stripped 2 bases from V and 4 bases from J, with 15 bases between. In germline, CDR1 is LGHNT, CDR2 FRNRAP. The CDR3 extends over 16 amino acids.

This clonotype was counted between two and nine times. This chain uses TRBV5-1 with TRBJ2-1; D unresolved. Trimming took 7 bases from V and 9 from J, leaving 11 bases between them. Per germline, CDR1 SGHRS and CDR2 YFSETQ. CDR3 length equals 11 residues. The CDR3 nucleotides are TGCGCCAGCCTAGGATCTGGTGAGCAGTTCTTC. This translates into CASLGSGEQFF. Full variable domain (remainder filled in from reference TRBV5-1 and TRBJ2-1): KAGVTQTPRYLIKTRGQQVTLSCSPISGHRSVSWYQQTPGQGLQFLFEYFSETQRNKGNFPGRFSGRQFSNSRSEMNVSTLELGDSALYLCASLGSGEQFFGPGTRLTVL.

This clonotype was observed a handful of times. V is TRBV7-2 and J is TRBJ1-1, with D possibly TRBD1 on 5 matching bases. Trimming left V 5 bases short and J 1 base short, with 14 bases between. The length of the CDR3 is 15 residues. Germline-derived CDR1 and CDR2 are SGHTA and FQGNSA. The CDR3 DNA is TGTGCCAGCAGCCCGCTACCTGACAGGAACACTGAAGCTTTCTTT. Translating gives CASSPLPDRNTEAFF. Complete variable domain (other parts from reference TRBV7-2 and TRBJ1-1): GAGVSQSPSNKVTEKGKDVELRCDPISGHTALYWYRQSLGQGLEFLIYFQGNSAPDKSGLPSDRFSAERTGGSVSTLTIQRTQQEDSAVYLCASSPLPDRNTEAFFGQGTRLTVV.

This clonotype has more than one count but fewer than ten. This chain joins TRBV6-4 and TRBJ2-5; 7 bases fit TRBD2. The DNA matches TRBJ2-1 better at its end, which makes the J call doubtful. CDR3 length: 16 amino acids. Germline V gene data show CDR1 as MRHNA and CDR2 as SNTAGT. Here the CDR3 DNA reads TGTGCCAGCAGCCCCTTCCTTGGCGGGGGAAGGGATGAGCAGTTCTTC. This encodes CASSPFLGGGRDEQFF.